These 6 T cell receptor beta chains share one sample of origin, sequenced in a study of CD8+CD57+ T cells in acquired aplastic anemia. The template for TCR beta VDJ and CDR3 sequence profiling was genomic DNA. Using its own MiXCR run on the reads, TCRdb lists one record per CDR3 protein. The sample gives about 160,000 distinct CDR3 sequences, around 45% of which show up once; about 1.1% is in the top ten. The sample taken for sequencing was sorted CD4+, CD8+, or CD8+CD57+ T cells (not recorded which) from PBMCs. These receptors all come from a human donor in good health.

This clonotype was seen repeatedly, ten times or more. The CDR3 sequence: CASSEYGEADTQYF. In DNA form, the CDR3 reads TGTGCCAGCAGTGAGTATGGGGAAGCAGATACGCAGTATTTT. This chain uses TRBV2 with TRBJ2-3; D is undetermined. The CDR3 contains 14 residues. Germline CDR1 reads SNHLY; CDR2 reads FYNNEI. Between the trimmed V and J ends, which lost 3 bases and 4 bases, there was a span of 11 bases.

This clonotype was counted between two and nine times. The J gene is TRBJ1-1, the V gene TRBV29-1; D possibly corresponds to TRBD1 (6 bases). CDR1 and CDR2 (germline): SQVTM, ANQGSEA. The CDR3 extends over 13 amino acids. CDR3 in DNA: TGCATCACTCAGGGACACCCAAACACTGAAGCTTTCTTT. Protein product: CITQGHPNTEAFF.

In regard to this clonotype: One end of the junction varies from germline; a read error may be responsible. V is TRBV25-1 and J is TRBJ2-3; D is ambiguous. Germline V lookup: CDR1 MGHDK, CDR2 SYGVNS. The CDR3 spans 15 residues. In nucleotides, the CDR3 is TGTGCCAGCTCACCACTCGTCAGAAGCACAGATGCGCAGTATTTT. This codes for CASSPLVRSTDAQYF.

The chain couples TRBV11-2 to TRBJ1-2; D ambiguous. Germline V lookup: CDR1 SGHAT, CDR2 FQNNGV. The V and J ends lost 6 bases and 4 bases respectively, with 21 bases between them. The CDR3 has 16 amino acids. The CDR3 reads CASSQLGPGSLYGYTF. DNA for the CDR3: TGTGCCAGCAGTCAGTTGGGCCCGGGCAGCCTCTATGGCTACACCTTC.

The chain links TRBV18 to TRBJ1-3; possible D gene TRBD1, 5 bases. Trimming removed 0 bases at V and 3 bases at J, with 15 bases between. The germline V gene encodes CDR1 KGHSH and CDR2 LQKENI. The CDR3 runs to 17 residues. The CDR3 DNA is TGTGCCAGCTCACCACCCAGGACAAACTCTCTTGGAAACACCATATATTTT. Amino acid sequence: CASSPPRTNSLGNTIYF.

This clonotype turned up a few times. The chain joins TRBV5-5 to TRBJ1-6, with D possibly being TRBD1 (5 bases). V lost 4 bases and J 11 bases, leaving 13 bases between the germline ends. Per germline, CDR1 SGHKS and CDR2 YYEKEE (reference sequence). This CDR3 region has 13 residues. CDR3 in DNA: TGTGCCAGCAGCCAAGTCCAACAGGCACCCCTCCACTTT. As protein: CASSQVQQAPLHF. Variable domain in full (rest from reference TRBV5-5 and TRBJ1-6): DAGVTQSPTHLIKTRGQQVTLRCSPISGHKSVSWYQQVLGQGPQFIFQYYEKEERGRGNFPDRFSARQFPNYSSELNVNALLLGDSALYLCASSQVQQAPLHFGNGTRLTVT.